These 12 T cell receptor beta chains came from one sample sequenced in a study of beta chain features in type 1 diabetes. For these TCRs, the target antigens are not known. Study-wide results and caveats: TCRB CDR3s from Type 1 diabetes patients were moderately but significantly shorter in all four CD4+ subsets.

cDNA synthesis used the whole RNA isolate, giving expressed TCRB sequences. Only in-frame clones appear in the TCRdb table, and some are missing; sequencing was by immunoSEQ multiplex PCR. The data contain approximately 600,000 clones, roughly an eighth of them singletons. Input material: naive CD4+ T cells from blood. These receptor sequences come from a man younger than 45 with type 1 diabetes.

This clone was picked up a small number of times. V and J are TRBV9 and TRBJ1-4; a possible D gene is TRBD1 (5 bases). Trimming took 3 bases from V and 3 from J, leaving 12 bases between them. The CDR3 runs to 15 residues. Looked up from germline, CDR1 is SGDLS and CDR2 is YYNGEE. The CDR3 sequence: CASSDPDRPNEKLFF. In nucleotides, the CDR3 is TGTGCCAGCAGCGACCCTGACAGACCTAATGAAAAACTGTTTTTT.

This clone showed up just a few times. The chain carries TRBV4-2 and TRBJ2-3; 12 nucleotides agree with TRBD2. V lost 3 bases to trimming and J lost 0 bases; unmatched junction nucleotides: 7. Germline loops: CDR1 LGHNA, CDR2 YNFKEQ. The CDR3 covers 18 residues. CDR3 coding DNA: TGTGCCAGCAGCCACATCGGGACTAGCGGGCGAAGCACAGATACGCAGTATTTT. Amino acids: CASSHIGTSGRSTDTQYF.

This clone was picked up a small number of times. The same CDR3 is also encoded by other DNA sequences in this sample. V is TRBV5-1 and J is TRBJ2-7; no definite D call. Trimming left V 0 bases short and J 1 base short, with 5 bases between. The CDR3 extends over 13 amino acids. Germline CDR1 and CDR2: SGHRS and YFSETQ. CDR3 loop: CASSLGQSYEQYF. CDR3 bases: TGCGCCAGCAGCTTGGGTCAGTCCTACGAGCAGTACTTC.

This clone was counted between two and nine times. V is TRBV13 and J is TRBJ2-3; tentative D call: TRBD1 (6 bases). This CDR3 has 16 amino acids. V was pared by 5 bases and J by 2 bases, with 17 bases between. Germline CDR1 reads PRHDT; CDR2 reads FYEKMQ (reference sequence). CDR3 sequence: CASSPQPGQPTDTQYF. CDR3 sequence (DNA): TGTGCCAGCAGCCCCCAGCCGGGACAACCCACAGATACGCAGTATTTT.

The V and J genes are TRBV7-2 and TRBJ2-7; D is perhaps TRBD1 (5 bases). This CDR3 has 16 residues. Trimming shortened V by 1 base and J by 2 bases, and 15 bases separated the two germline ends. CDR1 is SGHTA, CDR2 FQGNSA, per germline. The DNA of the CDR3 is TGTGCCAGCAGCTTAGGTCTTGGTGGGGCTACCTACGAGCAGTACTTC. Its translation is CASSLGLGGATYEQYF.

The chain links TRBV4-3 to TRBJ2-7; 9 nucleotides line up with TRBD1. The CDR3 contains 17 residues. Germline CDR1 and CDR2: LGHNA and YSLEER. The V gene end was trimmed by 4 bases and the J gene end by 5 bases; junction bases not matched to a gene: 15. The CDR3 DNA is TGCGCCAGCAGCCCGGGGGACAGGGAAATGAATATCCACGAGCAGTACTTC. As protein: CASSPGDREMNIHEQYF.

The V and J genes are TRBV25-1 and TRBJ2-7; D might be TRBD1 (6 bases). The CDR3 has 13 amino acids. Germline-derived CDR1 and CDR2 are MGHDK and SYGVNS. Trimming pared 8 bases from V and 0 bases from J, leaving 11 bases between. The CDR3 DNA sequence: TGTGCCAGCGGACAGATAGGCTCCTACGAGCAGTACTTC. This sequence encodes CASGQIGSYEQYF.

The V and J genes are TRBV18 and TRBJ2-7; the match to TRBD1 covers 8 bases. The V gene's germline CDR1 is KGHSH and CDR2 LQKENI. V shed 3 bases and J 5 bases; nucleotides not matched to a gene: 9. This CDR3 has 15 amino acids. The CDR3 nucleotides read TGTGCCAGCTCACCCCCCGCAGGGGGCTTCGACGAGCAGTACTTC. The encoded protein is CASSPPAGGFDEQYF. The full variable domain, with the rest looked up from reference TRBV18 and TRBJ2-7, is NAGVMQNPRHLVRRRGQEARLRCSPMKGHSHVYWYRQLPEEGLKFMVYLQKENIIDESGMPKERFSAEFPKEGPSILRIQQVVRGDSAAYFCASSPPAGGFDEQYFGPGTRLTVT.

This clone was observed a few times. The V call is TRBV6-6, the J call TRBJ1-5, with 10 bases fitting TRBD1. Trimming removed 6 bases from V and 6 bases from J; junction bases left unmatched: 8. The CDR3 consists of 15 residues. Germline V gives CDR1 MNHNY, CDR2 SVGAGI (reference sequence). CDR3 sequence reads: CASRTTGGEGQPQHF. The CDR3 DNA reads as TGTGCCAGCAGAACGACAGGGGGCGAGGGTCAGCCCCAGCATTTT.

This clone was observed a handful of times. CDR3 amino acids: CASTPPTGEEYEHEQYF. CDR3 in DNA: TGTGCCAGCACCCCACCGACAGGGGAAGAGTACGAGCACGAGCAGTACTTC. This chain joins TRBV28 and TRBJ2-7; 8 bases match TRBD1. This CDR3 has 17 residues. Germline V gene lookup returns CDR1 MDHEN and CDR2 SYDVKM. J lost 5 bases, V lost 7 bases, and 19 bases had no gene match. The full variable domain, its missing parts supplied by reference TRBV28 and TRBJ2-7, is DVKVTQSSRYLVKRTGEKVFLECVQDMDHENMFWYRQDPGLGLRLIYFSYDVKMKEKGDIPEGYSVSREKKERFSLILESASTNQTSMYLCASTPPTGEEYEHEQYFGPGTRLTVT.

In its sample, this clone was seen a few times. The chain combines TRBV5-1 with TRBJ2-5; possible D gene TRBD1, 5 bases. The V end lost 0 bases, the J end lost 4 bases, and 16 bases lay between the germline ends. The CDR3 has 16 residues. Per the germline V gene, CDR1 is SGHRS and CDR2 is YFSETQ. CDR3 in DNA: TGCGCCAGCAGCTTGGCCAACACAGGTTTGGGAGAGACCCAGTACTTC. Translated: CASSLANTGLGETQYF.

This clone was picked up a small number of times. V and J are TRBV7-9 and TRBJ2-7; unclear D gene. CDR3 length equals 15 residues. Germline CDR1 reads SEHNR; CDR2 reads FQNEAQ (reference sequence). The ends were cut back, 1 base at V and 2 bases at J, with 12 bases in the middle. CDR3 in amino acids: CASSLGFGVPYEQYF. DNA for the CDR3: TGTGCCAGCAGCTTAGGGTTTGGAGTTCCCTACGAGCAGTACTTC.